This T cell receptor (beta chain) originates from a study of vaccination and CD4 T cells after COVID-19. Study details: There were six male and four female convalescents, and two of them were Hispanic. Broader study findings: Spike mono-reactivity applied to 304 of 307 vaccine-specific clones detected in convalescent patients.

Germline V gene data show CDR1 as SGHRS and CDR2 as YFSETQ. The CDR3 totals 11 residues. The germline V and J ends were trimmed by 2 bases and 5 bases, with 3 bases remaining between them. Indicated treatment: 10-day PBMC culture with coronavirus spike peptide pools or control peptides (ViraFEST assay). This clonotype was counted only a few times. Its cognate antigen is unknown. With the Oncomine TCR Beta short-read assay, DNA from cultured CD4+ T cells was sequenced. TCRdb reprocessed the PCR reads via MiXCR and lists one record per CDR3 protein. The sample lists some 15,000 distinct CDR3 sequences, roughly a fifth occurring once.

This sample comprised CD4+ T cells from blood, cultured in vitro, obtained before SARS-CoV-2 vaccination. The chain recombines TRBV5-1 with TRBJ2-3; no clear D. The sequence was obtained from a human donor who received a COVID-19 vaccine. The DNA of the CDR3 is TGCGCCAGCAGCTTCAGAGATACGCAGTATTTT. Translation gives CASSFRDTQYF.